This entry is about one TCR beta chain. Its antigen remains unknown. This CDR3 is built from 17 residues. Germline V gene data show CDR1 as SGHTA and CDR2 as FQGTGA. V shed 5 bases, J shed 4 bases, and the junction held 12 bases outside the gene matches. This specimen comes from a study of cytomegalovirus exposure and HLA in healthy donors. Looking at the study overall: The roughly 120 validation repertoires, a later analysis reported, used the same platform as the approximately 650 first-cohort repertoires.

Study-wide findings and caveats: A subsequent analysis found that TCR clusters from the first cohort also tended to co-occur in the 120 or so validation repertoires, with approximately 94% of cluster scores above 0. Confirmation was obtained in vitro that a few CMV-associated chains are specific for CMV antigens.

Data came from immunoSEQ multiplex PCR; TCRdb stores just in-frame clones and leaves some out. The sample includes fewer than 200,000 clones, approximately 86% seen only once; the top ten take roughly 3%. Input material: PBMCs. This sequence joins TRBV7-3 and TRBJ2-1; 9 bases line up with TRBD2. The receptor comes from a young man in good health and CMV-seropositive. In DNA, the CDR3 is TGTGCCAGCAGCCCAGGACTAGCGCTAACGTCTTACAATGAGCAGTTCTTC. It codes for CASSPGLALTSYNEQFF. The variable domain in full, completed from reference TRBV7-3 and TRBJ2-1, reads GAGVSQTPSNKVTEKGKYVELRCDPISGHTALYWYRQSLGQGPEFLIYFQGTGAADDSGLPNDRFFAVRPEGSVSTLKIQRTERGDSAVYLCASSPGLALTSYNEQFFGPGTRLTVL.